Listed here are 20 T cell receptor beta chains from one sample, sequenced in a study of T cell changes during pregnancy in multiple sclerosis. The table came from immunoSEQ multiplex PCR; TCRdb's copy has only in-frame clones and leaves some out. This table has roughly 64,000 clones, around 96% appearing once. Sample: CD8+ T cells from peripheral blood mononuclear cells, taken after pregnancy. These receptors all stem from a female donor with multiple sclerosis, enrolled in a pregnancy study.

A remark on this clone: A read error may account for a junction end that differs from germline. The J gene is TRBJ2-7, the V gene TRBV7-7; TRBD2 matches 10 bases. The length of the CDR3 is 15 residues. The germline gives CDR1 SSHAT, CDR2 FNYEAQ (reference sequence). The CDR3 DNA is TGTGCTAGCAGCAGAGCGGGAGGGCCCTCCTACGAGCAGTACTTC. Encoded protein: CASSRAGGPSYEQYF.

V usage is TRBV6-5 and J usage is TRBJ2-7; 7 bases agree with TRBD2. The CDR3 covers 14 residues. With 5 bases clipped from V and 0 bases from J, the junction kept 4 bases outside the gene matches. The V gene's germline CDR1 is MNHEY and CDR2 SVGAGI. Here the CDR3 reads CASSPPSGSYEQYF. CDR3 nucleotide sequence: TGTGCCAGCAGTCCACCTAGCGGCTCCTACGAGCAGTACTTC.

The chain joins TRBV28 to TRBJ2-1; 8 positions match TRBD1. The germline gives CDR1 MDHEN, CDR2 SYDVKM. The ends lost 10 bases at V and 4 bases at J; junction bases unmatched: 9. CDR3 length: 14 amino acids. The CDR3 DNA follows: TGTGCCACCGCGGGACAGGACGCGTACAATGAGCAGTTCTTC. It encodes CATAGQDAYNEQFF.

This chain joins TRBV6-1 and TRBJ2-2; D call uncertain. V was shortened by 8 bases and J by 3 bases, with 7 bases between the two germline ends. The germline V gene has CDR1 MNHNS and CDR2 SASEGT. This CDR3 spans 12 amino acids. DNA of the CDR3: TGTGCCAGCCGTCAGGACACCGGGGAGCTGTTTTTT. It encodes CASRQDTGELFF.

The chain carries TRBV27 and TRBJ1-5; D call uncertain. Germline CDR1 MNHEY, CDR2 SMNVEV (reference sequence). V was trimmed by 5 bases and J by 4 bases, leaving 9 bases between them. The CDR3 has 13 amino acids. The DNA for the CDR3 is TGTGCCAGCAGTGCCACTTTAAATCAGCCCCAGCATTTT. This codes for CASSATLNQPQHF.

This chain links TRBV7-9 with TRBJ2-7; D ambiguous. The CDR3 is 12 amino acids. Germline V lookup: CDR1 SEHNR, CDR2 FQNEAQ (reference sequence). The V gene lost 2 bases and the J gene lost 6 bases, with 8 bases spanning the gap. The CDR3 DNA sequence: TGTGCCAGCAGCTTACAGAAAACCGAGCAGTACTTC. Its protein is CASSLQKTEQYF.

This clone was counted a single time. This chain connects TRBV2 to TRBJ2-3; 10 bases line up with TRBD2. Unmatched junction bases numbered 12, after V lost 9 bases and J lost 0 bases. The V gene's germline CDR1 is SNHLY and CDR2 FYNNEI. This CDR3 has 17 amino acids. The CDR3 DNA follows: TGTGCCAGGGAGGGACTAGCGCCTAACCTTAGCACAGATACGCAGTATTTT. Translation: CAREGLAPNLSTDTQYF.

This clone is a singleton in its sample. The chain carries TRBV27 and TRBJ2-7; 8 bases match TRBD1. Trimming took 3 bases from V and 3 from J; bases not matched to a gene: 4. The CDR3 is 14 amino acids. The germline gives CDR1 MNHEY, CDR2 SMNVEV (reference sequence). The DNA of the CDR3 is TGTGCCAGCAGTTTTTCCGGGACAGGCTACGAGCAGTACTTC. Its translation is CASSFSGTGYEQYF.

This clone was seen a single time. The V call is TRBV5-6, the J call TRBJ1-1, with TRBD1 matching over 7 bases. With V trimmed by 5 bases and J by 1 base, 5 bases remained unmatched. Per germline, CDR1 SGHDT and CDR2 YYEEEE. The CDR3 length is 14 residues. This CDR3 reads CASSRTGWNTEAFF. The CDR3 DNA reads TGTGCCAGCAGTAGGACAGGCTGGAACACTGAAGCTTTCTTT.

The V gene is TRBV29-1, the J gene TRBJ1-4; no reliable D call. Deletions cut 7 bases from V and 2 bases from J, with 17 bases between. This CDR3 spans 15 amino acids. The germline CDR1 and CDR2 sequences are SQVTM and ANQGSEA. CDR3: CSALEGAWTNEKLFF. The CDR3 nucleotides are TGCAGCGCGCTAGAGGGAGCATGGACTAATGAAAAACTGTTTTTT.

The CDR3 DNA reads as TGTGCCAGCAGCCAGGGACTAGCGGAGACGAATGAGCAGTTCTTC. It codes for CASSQGLAETNEQFF. The chain links TRBV5-8 to TRBJ2-1; TRBD2 matches 11 bases. V lost 4 bases, J lost 7 bases, and 7 bases stayed unmatched. Germline CDR1 reads SGHTS; CDR2 reads YDEGEE. The CDR3 has 15 residues.

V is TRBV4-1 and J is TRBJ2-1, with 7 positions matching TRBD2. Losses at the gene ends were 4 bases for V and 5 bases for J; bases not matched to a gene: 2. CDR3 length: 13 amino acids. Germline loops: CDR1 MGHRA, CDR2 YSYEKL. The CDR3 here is CASSPREDNEQFF. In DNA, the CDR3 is TGCGCCAGCAGCCCTCGGGAGGACAATGAGCAGTTCTTC.

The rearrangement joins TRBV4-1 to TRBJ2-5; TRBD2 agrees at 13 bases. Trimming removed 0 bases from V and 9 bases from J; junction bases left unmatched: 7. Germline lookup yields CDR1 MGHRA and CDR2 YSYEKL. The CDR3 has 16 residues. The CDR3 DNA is TGCGCCAGCAGCCAAGAAATGGGACTAGCGGGAACCTCCCAGTACTTC. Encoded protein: CASSQEMGLAGTSQYF.

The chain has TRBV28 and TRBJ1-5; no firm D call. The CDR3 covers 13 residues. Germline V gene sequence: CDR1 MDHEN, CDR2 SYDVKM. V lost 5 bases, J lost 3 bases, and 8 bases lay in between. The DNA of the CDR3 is TGTGCCAGCAGTGCTAGTGTCAATCAGCCCCAGCATTTT. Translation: CASSASVNQPQHF.

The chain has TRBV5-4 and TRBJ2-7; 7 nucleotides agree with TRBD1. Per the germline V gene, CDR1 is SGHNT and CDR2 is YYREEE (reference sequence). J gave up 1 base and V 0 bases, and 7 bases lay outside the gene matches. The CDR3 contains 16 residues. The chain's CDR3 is CASSLGLPGQSYEQYF. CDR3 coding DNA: TGTGCCAGCAGCTTGGGTTTACCGGGACAGTCCTACGAGCAGTACTTC.

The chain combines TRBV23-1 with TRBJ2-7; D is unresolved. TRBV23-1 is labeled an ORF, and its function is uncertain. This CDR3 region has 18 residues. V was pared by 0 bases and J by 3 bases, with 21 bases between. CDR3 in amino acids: CASSQSEPSKAFCYEQYF. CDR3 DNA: TGCGCCAGCAGTCAATCTGAGCCTTCCAAAGCCTTCTGCTACGAGCAGTACTTC.

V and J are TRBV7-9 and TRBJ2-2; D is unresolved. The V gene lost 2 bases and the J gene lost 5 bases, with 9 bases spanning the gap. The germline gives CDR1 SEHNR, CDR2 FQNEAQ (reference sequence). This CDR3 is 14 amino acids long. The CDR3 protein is CASSLNRLTGELFF. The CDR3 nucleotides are TGTGCCAGCAGCTTAAATCGTCTTACCGGGGAGCTGTTTTTT.

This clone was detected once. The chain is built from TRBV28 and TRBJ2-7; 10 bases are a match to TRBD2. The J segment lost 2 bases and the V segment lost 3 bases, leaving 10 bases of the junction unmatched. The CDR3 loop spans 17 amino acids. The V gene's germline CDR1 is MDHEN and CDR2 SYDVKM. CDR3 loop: CASSFISGLADTYEQYF. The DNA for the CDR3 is TGTGCCAGCAGTTTTATTTCAGGACTAGCGGACACCTACGAGCAGTACTTC. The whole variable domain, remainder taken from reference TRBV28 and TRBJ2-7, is DVKVTQSSRYLVKRTGEKVFLECVQDMDHENMFWYRQDPGLGLRLIYFSYDVKMKEKGDIPEGYSVSREKKERFSLILESASTNQTSMYLCASSFISGLADTYEQYFGPGTRLTVT.

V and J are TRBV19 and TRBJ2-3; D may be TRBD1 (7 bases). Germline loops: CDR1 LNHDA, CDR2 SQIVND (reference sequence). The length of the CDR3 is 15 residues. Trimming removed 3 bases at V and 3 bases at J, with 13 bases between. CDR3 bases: TGTGCCAGTAGTATTGGAGGGACAGCTACAGATACGCAGTATTTT. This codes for CASSIGGTATDTQYF.

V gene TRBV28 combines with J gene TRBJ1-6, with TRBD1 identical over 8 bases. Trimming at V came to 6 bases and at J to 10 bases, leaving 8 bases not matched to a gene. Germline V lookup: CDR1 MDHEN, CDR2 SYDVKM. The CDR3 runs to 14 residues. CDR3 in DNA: TGTGCCAGCAGCCCCTCCGACAGGGGATCACCCCTCCACTTT. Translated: CASSPSDRGSPLHF.